The 15 T cell receptor beta chains reported below all come from one sample, sequenced in a study of memory CD4+ T cells and cytomegalovirus serostatus. Generated by immunoSEQ multiplex PCR, the TCRdb table keeps only in-frame clones and is missing some. Of more than 50,000 clones listed, around four fifths were seen once; the top ten hold approximately 0.71%. The sort gate was single viable CD3+CD4+CD8-CD45RO+ cells for memory CD4+ T cells. The sample consisted of memory CD4+ T cells from blood. Source of these receptors: an adult in good health and CMV-seronegative.

The chain joins TRBV27 to TRBJ2-7, with TRBD2 as a possible D gene (5 bases). The germline V gene encodes CDR1 MNHEY and CDR2 SMNVEV (reference sequence). The CDR3 loop spans 14 amino acids. Trimming removed 6 bases from V and 3 bases from J, with 15 bases in between. The CDR3 DNA reads TGTGCCAGCAGAGCGACGGATCGGGGCTACGAGCAGTACTTC. It specifies CASRATDRGYEQYF.

J is TRBJ2-3 and V is TRBV7-8; D tentatively reads TRBD1 or TRBD2 (5 bases each). V was trimmed by 4 bases and J by 1 base, leaving 21 bases between them. This CDR3 has 18 amino acids. CDR1 is SGHVS and CDR2 is FQNEAQ in the germline V gene. Here the CDR3 reads CASSSLEYWGVGTDTQYF. Written as DNA, the CDR3 is TGTGCCAGCAGCTCACTAGAATATTGGGGCGTGGGCACAGATACGCAGTATTTT.

The CDR3 spells CASSYATGELFF. CDR3 nucleotides: TGTGCCAGCAGTTACGCCACCGGGGAGCTGTTTTTT. This rearrangement joins TRBV6-6 to TRBJ2-2, with unresolved D. V gave up 2 bases and J gave up 4 bases, with 2 bases separating them. Germline lookup yields CDR1 MNHNY and CDR2 SVGAGI (reference sequence). CDR3 length: 12 residues.

The rearrangement links TRBV5-1 to TRBJ1-3; the D is unclear. This CDR3 is built from 13 residues. From germline, CDR1 is SGHRS and CDR2 YFSETQ. V lost 7 bases and J 4 bases, leaving 12 bases between the germline ends. CDR3 sequence reads: CASAPEVGNTIYF. In DNA form, the CDR3 reads TGCGCCAGCGCCCCCGAGGTAGGAAACACCATATATTTT. Full variable domain (remainder filled in from reference TRBV5-1 and TRBJ1-3): KAGVTQTPRYLIKTRGQQVTLSCSPISGHRSVSWYQQTPGQGLQFLFEYFSETQRNKGNFPGRFSGRQFSNSRSEMNVSTLELGDSALYLCASAPEVGNTIYFGEGSWLTVV.

The CDR3 loop is CASSRSPGQTNNEQFF. The CDR3 region has the DNA TGTGCCAGCAGTCGAAGTCCGGGACAGACAAACAATGAGCAGTTCTTC. This rearrangement joins TRBV25-1 to TRBJ2-1; the match to TRBD1 covers 7 bases. CDR3 length: 16 amino acids. Germline V gene sequence: CDR1 MGHDK, CDR2 SYGVNS. V trimming: 5 bases; J trimming: 5 bases; junction bases outside the gene matches: 12. The full variable domain, its missing parts supplied by reference TRBV25-1 and TRBJ2-1, is EADIYQTPRYLVIGTGKKITLECSQTMGHDKMYWYQQDPGMELHLIHYSYGVNSTEKGDLSSESTVSRIRTEHFPLTLESARPSHTSQYLCASSRSPGQTNNEQFFGPGTRLTVL.

The chain carries TRBV19 and TRBJ1-2, with TRBD1 matching over 10 bases. The ends lost 6 bases at V and 6 bases at J; junction bases unmatched: 7. The CDR3 is made up of 14 amino acids. The germline gives CDR1 LNHDA, CDR2 SQIVND (reference sequence). For the CDR3, the DNA is TGTGCCAGTAGGAGACCGGGACAGGGGAATGGCTACACCTTC. Translating it yields CASRRPGQGNGYTF.

The CDR3 reads CASSPRGVANEKLFF. The CDR3 DNA is TGTGCCAGCAGTCCCCGAGGGGTCGCTAATGAAAAACTGTTTTTT. The chain links TRBV6-5 to TRBJ1-4; TRBD1 is a possible D gene (5 bases). The length of the CDR3 is 15 residues. With 5 bases removed from V and 3 bases from J, the gap between germline ends came to 13 bases. Germline V gene lookup returns CDR1 MNHEY and CDR2 SVGAGI.

The CDR3 here is CASSKARTSAETQYF. The CDR3 DNA follows: TGTGCCAGCTCTAAAGCGAGAACTAGCGCGGAGACCCAGTACTTC. The chain joins TRBV18 to TRBJ2-5, with 7 nucleotides matching TRBD2. The V and J ends lost 6 bases and 5 bases, in that order; junction bases with no gene match: 12. Germline assignment: CDR1 KGHSH and CDR2 LQKENI. This CDR3 is 15 amino acids long.

The chain joins TRBV7-7 to TRBJ2-5; D is ambiguous. Germline V gene data show CDR1 as SSHAT and CDR2 as FNYEAQ (reference sequence). Trimming shortened V by 4 bases and J by 5 bases, and 11 bases separated the two germline ends. The CDR3 extends over 13 amino acids. CDR3 bases: TGTGCCAGCAGCTCCGCGAATTTGGAGACCCAGTACTTC. This sequence encodes CASSSANLETQYF.

This rearrangement joins TRBV7-2 to TRBJ2-1; 7 positions agree with TRBD2. V lost 2 bases, J lost 7 bases, and 8 bases stayed unmatched. Germline assignment: CDR1 SGHTA and CDR2 FQGNSA. This CDR3 has 15 amino acids. CDR3 residues: CASSLLWGGGNEQFF. The CDR3 region has the DNA TGTGCCAGCAGCTTATTGTGGGGGGGAGGAAATGAGCAGTTCTTC.

The rearrangement uses TRBV9 and TRBJ1-5; 8 bases fit TRBD1. The CDR3 extends over 15 amino acids. Trimming at V came to 0 bases and at J to 5 bases, leaving 4 bases not matched to a gene. The germline V gene encodes CDR1 SGDLS and CDR2 YYNGEE. CDR3 sequence (DNA): TGTGCCAGCAGCGTAGATGGGACAGGAGATCAGCCCCAGCATTTT. Protein product: CASSVDGTGDQPQHF.

This clone appeared once. The CDR3, as DNA: TGTGCCAGCAGCTTTGGTATGTCAGACTATGGCTACACCTTC. Translation gives CASSFGMSDYGYTF. This sequence joins TRBV7-9 and TRBJ1-2, with D unresolved. CDR1 SEHNR and CDR2 FQNEAQ come from the germline V gene (reference sequence). CDR3 size: 14 residues. The ends were cut back, 3 bases at V and 3 bases at J, with 11 bases in the middle.

CDR3 in DNA: TGTGCCAGTAGATCCGGGGGAGTTGGGACCCAGTACTTC. It translates to CASRSGGVGTQYF. The chain uses TRBV19 and TRBJ2-5; the D gene is possibly TRBD2 (6 bases). The length of the CDR3 is 13 residues. Germline-derived CDR1 and CDR2 are LNHDA and SQIVND (reference sequence). V lost 6 bases and J lost 7, with 15 bases in between.

This clone was found once. This chain uses TRBV27 with TRBJ1-1; D is unclear. This CDR3 is built from 13 residues. V was shortened by 2 bases and J by 1 base, with 5 bases between the two germline ends. In germline, CDR1 is MNHEY, CDR2 SMNVEV (reference sequence). The CDR3 loop is CASSLRRNTEAFF. The CDR3 DNA sequence: TGTGCCAGCAGTTTAAGAAGGAACACTGAAGCTTTCTTT.

The chain couples TRBV6-5 to TRBJ1-2, with unresolved D. Deletions cut 5 bases from V and 5 bases from J, with 9 bases between. CDR3 size: 12 residues. CDR1 and CDR2 (germline): MNHEY, SVGAGI. CDR3 bases: TGTGCCAGCAGTCCAGGAACTTATGGCTACACCTTC. Its protein is CASSPGTYGYTF.